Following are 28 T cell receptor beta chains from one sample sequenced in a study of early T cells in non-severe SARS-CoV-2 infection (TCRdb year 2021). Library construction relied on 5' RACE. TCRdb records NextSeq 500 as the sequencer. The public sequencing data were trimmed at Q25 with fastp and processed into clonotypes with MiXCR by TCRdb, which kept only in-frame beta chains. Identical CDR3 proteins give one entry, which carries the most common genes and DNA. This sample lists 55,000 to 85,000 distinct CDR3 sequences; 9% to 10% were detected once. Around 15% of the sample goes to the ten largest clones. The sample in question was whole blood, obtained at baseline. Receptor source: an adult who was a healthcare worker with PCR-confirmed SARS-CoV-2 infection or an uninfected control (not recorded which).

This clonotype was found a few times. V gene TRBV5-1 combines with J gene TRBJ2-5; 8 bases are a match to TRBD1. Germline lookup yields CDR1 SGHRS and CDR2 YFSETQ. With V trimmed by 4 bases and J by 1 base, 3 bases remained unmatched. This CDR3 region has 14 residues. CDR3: CASSITGGQETQYF. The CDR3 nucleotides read TGCGCCAGCAGCATAACAGGGGGCCAAGAGACCCAGTACTTC.

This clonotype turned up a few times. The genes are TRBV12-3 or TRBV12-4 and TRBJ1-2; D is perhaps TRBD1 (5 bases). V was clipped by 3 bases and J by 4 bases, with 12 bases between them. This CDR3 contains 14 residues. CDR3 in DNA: TGTGCCAGCAGTTTGGGGGGGATCGGCTATGGCTACACCTTC. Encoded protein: CASSLGGIGYGYTF.

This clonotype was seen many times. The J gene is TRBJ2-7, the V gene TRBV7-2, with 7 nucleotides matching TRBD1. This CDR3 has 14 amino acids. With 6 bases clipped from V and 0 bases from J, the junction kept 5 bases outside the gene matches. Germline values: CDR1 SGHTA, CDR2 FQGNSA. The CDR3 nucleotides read TGTGCCAGCAGGCCCGGGACAGTCTCCTACGAGCAGTACTTC. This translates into CASRPGTVSYEQYF.

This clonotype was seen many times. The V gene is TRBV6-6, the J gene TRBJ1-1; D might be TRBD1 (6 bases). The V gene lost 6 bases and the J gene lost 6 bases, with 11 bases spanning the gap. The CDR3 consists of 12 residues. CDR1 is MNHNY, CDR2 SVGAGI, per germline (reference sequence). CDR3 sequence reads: CASRFPGAEAFF. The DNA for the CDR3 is TGTGCCAGCAGATTCCCAGGGGCTGAAGCTTTCTTT.

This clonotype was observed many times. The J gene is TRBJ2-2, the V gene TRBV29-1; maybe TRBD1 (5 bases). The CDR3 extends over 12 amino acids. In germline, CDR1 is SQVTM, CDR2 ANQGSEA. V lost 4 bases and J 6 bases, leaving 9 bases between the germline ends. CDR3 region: CSVGQSAGELFF. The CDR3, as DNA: TGCAGCGTTGGACAGTCCGCCGGGGAGCTGTTTTTT.

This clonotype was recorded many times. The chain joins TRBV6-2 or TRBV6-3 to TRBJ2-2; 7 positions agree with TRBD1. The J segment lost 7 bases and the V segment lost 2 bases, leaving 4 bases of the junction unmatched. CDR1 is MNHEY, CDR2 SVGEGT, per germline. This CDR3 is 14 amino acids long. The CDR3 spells CASSYDRVVGELFF. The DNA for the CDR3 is TGTGCCAGCAGTTACGACAGGGTGGTCGGGGAGCTGTTTTTT.

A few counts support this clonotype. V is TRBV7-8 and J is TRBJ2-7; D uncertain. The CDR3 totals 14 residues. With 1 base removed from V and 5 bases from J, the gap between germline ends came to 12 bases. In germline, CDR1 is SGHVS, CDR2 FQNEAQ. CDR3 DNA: TGTGCCAGCAGCTTAGATCACCTGTACCACGAGCAGTACTTC. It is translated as CASSLDHLYHEQYF.

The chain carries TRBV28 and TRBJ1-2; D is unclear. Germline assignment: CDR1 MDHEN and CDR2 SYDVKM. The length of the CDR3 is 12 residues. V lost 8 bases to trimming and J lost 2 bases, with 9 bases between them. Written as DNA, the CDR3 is TGTGCCAGCCACGAGGTGAACTATGGCTACACCTTC. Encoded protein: CASHEVNYGYTF.

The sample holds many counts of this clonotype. Here the CDR3 DNA reads TGTGCCAGCAGTGGAGGTGCGCATCAGCCCCAGCATTTT. Residues: CASSGGAHQPQHF. J is TRBJ1-5 and V is TRBV7-8; D is unclear. The germline gives CDR1 SGHVS, CDR2 FQNEAQ. The V and J ends lost 6 bases and 5 bases respectively, with 11 bases between them. This CDR3 is 13 amino acids long.

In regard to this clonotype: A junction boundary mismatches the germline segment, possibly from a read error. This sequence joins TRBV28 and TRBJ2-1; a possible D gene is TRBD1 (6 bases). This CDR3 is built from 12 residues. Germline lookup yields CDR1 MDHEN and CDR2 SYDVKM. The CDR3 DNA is TGTGCCAGCAGCCTCGAACAGGGAGAAGATTATTTC. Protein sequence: CASSLEQGEDYF.

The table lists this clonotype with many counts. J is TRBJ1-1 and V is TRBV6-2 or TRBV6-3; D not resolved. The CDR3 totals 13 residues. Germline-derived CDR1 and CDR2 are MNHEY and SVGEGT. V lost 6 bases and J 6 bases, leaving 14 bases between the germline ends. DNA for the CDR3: TGTGCCAGCAGCTCCCGGCTGGGCGCTGAAGCTTTCTTT. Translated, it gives CASSSRLGAEAFF.

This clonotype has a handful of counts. DNA of the CDR3: TGTGCCAGCAGCCCAACCCGACAGGGGGCAGGAGAAAAACTGTTTTTT. This translates into CASSPTRQGAGEKLFF. J is TRBJ1-4 and V is TRBV7-2; TRBD1 matches 10 bases. The V gene's germline CDR1 is SGHTA and CDR2 FQGNSA. The CDR3 extends over 16 amino acids. V lost 5 bases, J lost 8 bases, and 11 bases stayed unmatched.

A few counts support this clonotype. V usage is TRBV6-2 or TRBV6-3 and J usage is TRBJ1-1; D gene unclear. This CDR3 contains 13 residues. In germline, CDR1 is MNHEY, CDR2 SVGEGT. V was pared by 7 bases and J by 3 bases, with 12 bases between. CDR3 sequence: CASTTEGYTEAFF. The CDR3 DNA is TGTGCCAGCACCACTGAGGGATACACTGAAGCTTTCTTT.

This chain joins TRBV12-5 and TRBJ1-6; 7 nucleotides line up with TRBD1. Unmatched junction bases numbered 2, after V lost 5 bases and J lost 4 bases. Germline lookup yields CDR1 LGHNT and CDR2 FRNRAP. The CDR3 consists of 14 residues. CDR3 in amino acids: CASGLQGYNSPLHF. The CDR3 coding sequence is TGTGCTAGTGGTCTACAGGGGTATAATTCACCCCTCCACTTT. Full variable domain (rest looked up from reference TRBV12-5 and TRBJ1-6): DARVTQTPRHKVTEMGQEVTMRCQPILGHNTVFWYRQTMMQGLELLAYFRNRAPLDDSGMPKDRFSAEMPDATLATLKIQPSEPRDSAVYFCASGLQGYNSPLHFGNGTRLTVT.

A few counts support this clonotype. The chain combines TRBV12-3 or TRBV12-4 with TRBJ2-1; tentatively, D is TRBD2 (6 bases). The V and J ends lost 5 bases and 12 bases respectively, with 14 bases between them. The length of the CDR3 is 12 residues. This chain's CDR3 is CASSPPGVRQFF. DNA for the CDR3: TGTGCCAGCAGTCCCCCGGGAGTAAGGCAGTTCTTC.

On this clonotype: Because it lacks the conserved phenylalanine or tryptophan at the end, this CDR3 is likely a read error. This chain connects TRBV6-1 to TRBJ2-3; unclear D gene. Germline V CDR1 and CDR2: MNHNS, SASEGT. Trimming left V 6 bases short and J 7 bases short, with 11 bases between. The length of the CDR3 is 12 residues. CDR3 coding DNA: TGTGCCAGCAGGGTAGGAAAAAATACGCAGTATCTT. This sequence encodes CASRVGKNTQYL.

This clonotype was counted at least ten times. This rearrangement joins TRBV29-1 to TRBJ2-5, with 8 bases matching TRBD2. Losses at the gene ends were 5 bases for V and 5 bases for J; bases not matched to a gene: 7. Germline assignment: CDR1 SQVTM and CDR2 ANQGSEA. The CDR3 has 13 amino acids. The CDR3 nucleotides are TGCAGCGTTTCCATGAAGCGGGAGGAGACCCAGTACTTC. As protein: CSVSMKREETQYF.

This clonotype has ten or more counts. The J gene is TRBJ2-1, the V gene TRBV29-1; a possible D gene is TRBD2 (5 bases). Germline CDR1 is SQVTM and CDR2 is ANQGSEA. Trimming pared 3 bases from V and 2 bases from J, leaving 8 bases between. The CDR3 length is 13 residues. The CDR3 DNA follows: TGCAGCGTTGACGGGGTAGCCTACAATGAGCAGTTCTTC. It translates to CSVDGVAYNEQFF.

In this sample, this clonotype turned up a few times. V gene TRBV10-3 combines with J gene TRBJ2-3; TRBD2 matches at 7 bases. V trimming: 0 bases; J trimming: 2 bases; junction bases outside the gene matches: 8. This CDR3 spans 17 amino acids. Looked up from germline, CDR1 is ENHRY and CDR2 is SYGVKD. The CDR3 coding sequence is TGTGCCATCAGTGAGTCAATCCGGGAGGTACCCACAGATACGCAGTATTTT. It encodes CAISESIREVPTDTQYF.

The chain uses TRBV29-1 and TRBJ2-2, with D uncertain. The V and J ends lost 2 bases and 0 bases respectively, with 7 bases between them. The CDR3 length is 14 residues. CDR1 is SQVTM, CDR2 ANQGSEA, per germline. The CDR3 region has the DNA TGCAGCGTTGAACGACTTGCGAACACCGGGGAGCTGTTTTTT. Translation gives CSVERLANTGELFF.

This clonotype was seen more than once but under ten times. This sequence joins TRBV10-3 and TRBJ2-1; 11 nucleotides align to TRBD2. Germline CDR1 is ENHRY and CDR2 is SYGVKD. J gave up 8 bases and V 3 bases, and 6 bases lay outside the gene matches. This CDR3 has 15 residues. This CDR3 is CAISDSGRGRDEQFF. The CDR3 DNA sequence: TGTGCCATCAGTGATAGCGGGAGGGGTCGGGATGAGCAGTTCTTC.

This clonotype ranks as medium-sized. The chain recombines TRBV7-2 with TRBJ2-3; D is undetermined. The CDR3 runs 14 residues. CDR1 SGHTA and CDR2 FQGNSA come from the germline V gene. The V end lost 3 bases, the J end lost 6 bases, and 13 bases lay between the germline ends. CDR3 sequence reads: CASSFTRQPDTQYF. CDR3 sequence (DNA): TGTGCCAGCAGCTTCACCCGCCAGCCGGATACGCAGTATTTT.

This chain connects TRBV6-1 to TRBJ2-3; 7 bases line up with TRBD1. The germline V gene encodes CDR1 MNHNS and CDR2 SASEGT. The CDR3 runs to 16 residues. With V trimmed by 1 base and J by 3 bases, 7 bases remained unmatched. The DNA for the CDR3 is TGTGCCAGCAGTGAAGAGGGGGCAGGTTGGACAGATACGCAGTATTTT. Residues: CASSEEGAGWTDTQYF.

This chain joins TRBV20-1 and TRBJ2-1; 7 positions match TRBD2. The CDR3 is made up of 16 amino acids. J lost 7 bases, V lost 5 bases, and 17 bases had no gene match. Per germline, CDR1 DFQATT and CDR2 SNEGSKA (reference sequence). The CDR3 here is CSAPRAHAAGLNEQFF. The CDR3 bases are TGCAGTGCTCCCCGGGCCCATGCAGCGGGACTGAATGAGCAGTTCTTC.

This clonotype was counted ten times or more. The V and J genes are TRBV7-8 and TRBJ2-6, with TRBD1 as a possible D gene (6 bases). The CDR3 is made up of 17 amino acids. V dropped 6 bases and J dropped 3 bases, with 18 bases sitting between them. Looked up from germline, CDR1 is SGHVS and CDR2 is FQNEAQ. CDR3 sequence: CASSQGQGRGGANVLTF. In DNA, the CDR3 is TGTGCCAGCAGTCAGGGGCAGGGCAGAGGTGGGGCCAACGTCCTGACTTTC.

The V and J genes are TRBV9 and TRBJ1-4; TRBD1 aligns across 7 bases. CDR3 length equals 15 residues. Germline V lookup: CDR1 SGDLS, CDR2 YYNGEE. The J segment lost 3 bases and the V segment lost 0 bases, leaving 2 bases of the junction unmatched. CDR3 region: CASSVGQGANEKLFF. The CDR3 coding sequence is TGTGCCAGCAGCGTAGGACAGGGCGCTAATGAAAAACTGTTTTTT.

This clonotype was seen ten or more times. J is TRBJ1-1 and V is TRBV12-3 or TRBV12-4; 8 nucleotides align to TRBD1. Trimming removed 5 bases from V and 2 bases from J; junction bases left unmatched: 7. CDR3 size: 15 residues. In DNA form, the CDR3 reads TGTGCCAGCAGTGCCGAGACAGGGGCTAACACTGAAGCTTTCTTT. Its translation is CASSAETGANTEAFF.

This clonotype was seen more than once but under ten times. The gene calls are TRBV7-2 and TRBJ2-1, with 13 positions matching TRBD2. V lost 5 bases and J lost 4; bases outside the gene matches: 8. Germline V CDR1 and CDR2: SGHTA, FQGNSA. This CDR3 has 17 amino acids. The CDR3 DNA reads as TGTGCCAGCAGCCCCCCGGGACTAGCGGGACCGTACAATGAGCAGTTCTTC. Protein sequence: CASSPPGLAGPYNEQFF.